The rows below give T cell receptor beta chains drawn from one sample of a study of blood T cell repertoires in COVID-19. TCRdb's table, derived via immunoSEQ multiplex PCR, lists solely in-frame clones and lacks some. The top ten clones hold under 8.5% of a sample with under 450,000 clones, approximately 86% of them seen once. The sequenced sample was peripheral blood. These receptors all stem from a woman aged 55-70 years with COVID-19, enrolled during active disease. CDR3s include the opening cysteine and the closing phenylalanine or tryptophan. D genes are given only for firm matches. Part of the rows lack a size; the others show once, few, many or a class for expanded clones.

-	TRBV7-6	-	TRBJ2-5	CASSLRPRGGVEETQYF	TGTGCCAGCAGCTTAAGGCCTCGAGGGGGAGTGGAAGAGACCCAGTACTTC
-	TRBV9	-	TRBJ1-5	CASSPSDNQPQHF	TGTGCCAGCAGCCCATCAGACAATCAGCCCCAGCATTTT
-	TRBV6-5	-	TRBJ1-2	CASKAGQYYGYTF	TGTGCCAGCAAGGCAGGACAATACTATGGCTACACCTTC
TRBD1	TRBV2	-	TRBJ2-2	CASIRQGDTGELFF	TGTGCCAGCATCCGACAGGGGGACACCGGGGAGCTGTTTTTT
-	TRBV2	once	TRBJ1-5	CASSELDSSNQPQHF	TGTGCCAGCAGTGAATTGGACAGTAGCAATCAGCCCCAGCATTTT
-	TRBV5-5	-	TRBJ1-1	CASSLAENTEAFF	TGTGCCAGCAGCTTGGCAGAGAACACTGAAGCTTTCTTT
TRBD1	TRBV2	-	TRBJ1-4	CASMLDWDSINEKLFF	TGTGCCAGCATGTTGGACTGGGACAGCATTAATGAAAAACTGTTTTTT
TRBD2	TRBV7-9	once	TRBJ2-2	CASSSLPIAGGPGELFF	TGTGCCAGCAGCTCCCTACCCATAGCGGGGGGGCCCGGGGAGCTGTTTTTT
-	TRBV18	-	TRBJ2-2	CASSPPATRAGELFF	TGTGCCAGCTCACCACCGGCCACCCGGGCCGGGGAGCTGTTTTTT
TRBD1	TRBV2	-	TRBJ1-6	CASSERPGGNSPLHF	TGTGCCAGCAGTGAACGTCCAGGGGGGAATTCACCCCTCCACTTT
-	TRBV4-2	-	TRBJ2-7	CASSQATPSSYEQYF	TGTGCCAGCAGCCAAGCCACGCCTAGCTCCTACGAGCAGTACTTC
TRBD1	TRBV7-8	-	TRBJ1-4	CASSTRDRGSNEKLFF	TGTGCCAGCAGCACCCGGGACAGGGGTTCCAATGAAAAACTGTTTTTT
-	TRBV7-9	-	TRBJ2-1	CASSSQGTNEQFF	TGTGCCAGCAGCTCCCAGGGGACCAATGAGCAGTTCTTC
-	TRBV7-9	-	TRBJ2-7	CASSLGGLYEQYF	TGTGCCAGCAGCTTAGGGGGGCTTTACGAGCAGTACTTC
-	TRBV4-2	-	TRBJ2-3	CASSQGADYSTDTQYF	TGTGCCAGCAGCCAGGGAGCGGATTATAGCACAGATACGCAGTATTTT
-	TRBV3-1/TRBV3-2	-	TRBJ2-2	CASSQEIDSYTGELFF	TGTGCCAGCAGCCAAGAAATAGACAGTTACACCGGGGAGCTGTTTTTT
TRBD2	TRBV29-1	-	TRBJ2-3	CSTRGLAGVADTQYF	TGCAGCACCCGCGGACTAGCGGGGGTCGCAGATACGCAGTATTTT
TRBD1	TRBV3-1/TRBV3-2	many	TRBJ1-5	CASSFQGGNQPQHF	TGTGCCAGCAGCTTCCAGGGGGGAAATCAGCCCCAGCATTTT